This T cell receptor beta chain came from a study of T cells in Graves' hyperthyroidism and ophthalmopathy. Per the germline V gene, CDR1 is KGHDR and CDR2 is SFDVKD. Germline trimming cut 3 bases from V and 5 bases from J; bases unmatched to any gene: 3. The CDR3 is 15 amino acids. This clonotype was detected a few times. What was amplified from RNA transcripts were TCR beta CDR3 regions. The HTBI primer set drove a first-round RT-PCR of the TCR CDR3. Using its own MiXCR run on the multiplex PCR reads, TCRdb lists one record per CDR3 protein. The sample has 250,000 to 350,000 distinct CDR3 sequences; roughly 17% are singletons.

The sequenced material came from blood. The source of this sequence is a man in his thirties or forties with Graves' hyperthyroidism. The V call is TRBV24-1, the J call TRBJ1-5; 10 bases align to TRBD1. CDR3 DNA sequence: TGTGCCACCAGTGATGCCGGGACAGGGGATCAGCCCCAGCATTTT. Translating gives CATSDAGTGDQPQHF.